This T cell receptor (beta chain) was identified in a study of blood T cell repertoires in COVID-19. Germline lookup yields CDR1 SEHNR and CDR2 FQNEAQ (reference sequence). The CDR3 covers 15 residues. V lost 1 base and J lost 10, with 14 bases in between. Sequenced by immunoSEQ multiplex PCR; TCRdb stores in-frame clones only, minus some. The sample comprises hundreds of thousands of clones, 80% to 90% of which are singletons, and approximately 6% rests with the top ten. Material: peripheral blood. The sequence was obtained from an elderly man with acute or convalescent COVID-19. The rearrangement links TRBV7-9 to TRBJ1-6; a possible D gene is TRBD1 (6 bases). CDR3 coding DNA: TGTGCCAGCAGCTTAGGGCCAGGGGCGAACTCACCCCTCCACTTT. Translating gives CASSLGPGANSPLHF.